This T cell receptor beta chain was sequenced for a study of cytomegalovirus exposure and HLA in healthy donors. Study-level results: Usually a TCR sequence was rare, but some public TCRs were found in many donors.

As concerns this clone: Its specificity is not known.

Use of 60 Vbeta and 13 Jbeta primers characterized the PCR. The repertoire was sequenced with immunoSEQ multiplex PCR; TCRdb's copy has only in-frame clones and lacks some. The data hold about 270,000 clones, with roughly 70% observed a single time. Germline CDR1 is ENHRY and CDR2 is SYGVKD. The V and J ends lost 0 bases and 1 base, in that order; junction bases with no gene match: 14. CDR3 length: 20 residues. Sequencing was done on a sample of PBMCs. This sequence originates from a female donor in good health and CMV-seronegative. The V call is TRBV10-3, the J call TRBJ2-3; 9 bases fit TRBD2. CDR3 residues: CAISESLAGIGVVGTDTQYF. CDR3 nucleotides: TGTGCCATCAGTGAGTCCCTAGCGGGGATAGGGGTAGTTGGCACAGATACGCAGTATTTT.